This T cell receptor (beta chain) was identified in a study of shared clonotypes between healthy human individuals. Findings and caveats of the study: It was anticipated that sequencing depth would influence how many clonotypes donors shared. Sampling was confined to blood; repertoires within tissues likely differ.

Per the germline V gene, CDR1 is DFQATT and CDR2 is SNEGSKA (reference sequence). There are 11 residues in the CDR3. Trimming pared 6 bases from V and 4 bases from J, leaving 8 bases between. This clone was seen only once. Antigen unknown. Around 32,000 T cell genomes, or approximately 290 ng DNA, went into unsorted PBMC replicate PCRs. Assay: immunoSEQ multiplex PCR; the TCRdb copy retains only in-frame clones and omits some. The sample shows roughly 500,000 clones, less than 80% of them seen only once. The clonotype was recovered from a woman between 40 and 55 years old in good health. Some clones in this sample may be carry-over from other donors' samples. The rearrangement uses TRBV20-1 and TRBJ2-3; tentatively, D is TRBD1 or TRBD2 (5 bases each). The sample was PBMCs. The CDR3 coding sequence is TGCAGTGCAGTGGGGGCAGATACGCAGTATTTT. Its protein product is CSAVGADTQYF.